The rows below give T cell receptor beta chains drawn from one sample of a study of control samples from healthy donors and cancer patients. TCRdb's copy holds only in-frame clones and misses some; the assay was immunoSEQ multiplex PCR. The sample consists of 60,000 to 95,000 clones, roughly 90% of them appearing once. Material for sequencing was PBMCs. Receptor source: a woman aged 45-65 years with colorectal cancer. The CDR3 runs from the conserved cysteine through the conserved F or W. A D gene is named only where the DNA matches it firmly. The listing skips clone size in some rows; elsewhere it reads once, few, many or a size class.

V	size	J	D	CDR3	DNA
TRBV7-9	NA	TRBJ2-1	TRBD1	CASSLSETGDNEQFF	TGTGCCAGCAGCTTATCCGAGACAGGGGACAATGAGCAGTTCTTC
TRBV18	few	TRBJ1-6	TRBD1	CASSRSGTGGSSYNSPLHF	TGTGCCAGCTCACGATCCGGGACAGGGGGCAGCTCCTATAATTCACCCCTCCACTTT
TRBV27	NA	TRBJ2-1	TRBD2	CASSLQRGPYNEQFF	TGTGCCAGCAGTCTCCAGCGGGGGCCCTACAATGAGCAGTTCTTC
TRBV12-3/TRBV12-4	NA	TRBJ1-4	NA	CASSLRQGEKLFF	TGTGCCAGCAGTCTCCGTCAAGGTGAAAAACTGTTTTTT
TRBV3-1/TRBV3-2	NA	TRBJ1-4	NA	CASSPLSSGNEKLFF	TGTGCCAGCAGCCCCCTTAGTTCCGGTAATGAAAAACTGTTTTTT
TRBV7-2	NA	TRBJ1-2	TRBD1	CASSLPGQNFLGYGYTF	TGTGCCAGCAGCCTTCCGGGACAGAATTTCCTCGGATATGGCTACACCTTC
TRBV6-5	NA	TRBJ2-4	NA	CASSYSGQGRDIQYF	TGTGCCAGCAGTTACTCGGGGCAGGGAAGGGACATTCAGTACTTC
TRBV5-4	NA	TRBJ1-2	NA	CASSLGNYGYTF	TGTGCCAGCAGCTTGGGAAACTATGGCTACACCTTC
TRBV12-3/TRBV12-4	NA	TRBJ1-2	NA	CVRWTVNYGYTF	TGTGTCCGCTGGACAGTCAACTATGGCTACACCTTC
TRBV4-1	once	TRBJ1-6	NA	CASSQVSAASNSPLHF	TGCGCCAGCAGCCAAGTATCGGCAGCCAGTAATTCACCCCTCCACTTT
TRBV24-1	NA	TRBJ2-3	NA	CATSDLSRERDTQYF	TGTGCCACCAGTGATTTGAGCAGGGAGAGGGATACGCAGTATTTT
TRBV29-1	NA	TRBJ2-1	NA	CSVEGRLSYNEQFF	TGCAGCGTTGAAGGGAGACTATCCTACAATGAGCAGTTCTTC
TRBV15	NA	TRBJ1-5	NA	CATSKGWDQPQHF	TGTGCCACCAGCAAAGGGTGGGATCAGCCCCAGCATTTT
TRBV18	NA	TRBJ1-1	NA	CASSPSGGDTEAFF	TGTGCCAGCTCACCATCGGGGGGGGACACTGAAGCTTTCTTT
TRBV7-2	NA	TRBJ2-3	NA	CASSLDRADTQYF	TGTGCCAGCAGCTTAGACCGGGCAGATACGCAGTATTTT
TRBV28	NA	TRBJ2-6	NA	CASRRAGANVLTF	TGTGCCAGCAGAAGGGCTGGGGCCAACGTCCTGACTTTC
TRBV14	NA	TRBJ1-1	NA	CASRPTGPVPEAFF	TGTGCCAGCAGACCTACAGGGCCGGTACCTGAAGCTTTCTTT
TRBV6-5	NA	TRBJ2-5	NA	CASSYSGGRETQYF	TGTGCCAGCAGTTACTCGGGAGGTCGAGAGACCCAGTACTTC
TRBV2	once	TRBJ1-5	TRBD1	CASSETGQGGQPQHF	TGTGCCAGCAGTGAAACCGGACAGGGAGGACAGCCCCAGCATTTT
TRBV6-1	NA	TRBJ1-1	NA	CASSEAAGVNTEAFF	TGTGCCAGCAGTGAAGCGGCAGGGGTGAACACTGAAGCTTTCTTT
TRBV25-1	NA	TRBJ1-6	NA	CASIGGLNSPLHF	TGTGCCAGCATTGGGGGATTGAATTCACCCCTCCACTTT
TRBV6-4	NA	TRBJ1-2	TRBD1	CASRSGTGGNYGYTF	TGTGCCAGCAGATCCGGGACAGGGGGCAACTATGGCTACACCTTC
TRBV7-9	NA	TRBJ1-5	NA	CASSLSGNQPQHF	TGTGCCAGCAGCTTGTCCGGCAATCAGCCCCAGCATTTT
TRBV19	NA	TRBJ2-1	NA	CASSIEQANSYNEQFF	TGTGCCAGTAGTATCGAGCAGGCGAATTCCTACAATGAGCAGTTCTTC
TRBV18	NA	TRBJ2-3	NA	CASSPVGDTQYF	TGTGCCAGCTCACCTGTGGGGGATACGCAGTATTTT
TRBV5-1	NA	TRBJ1-2	NA	CATRYGESNGYTF	TGCGCCACCCGATACGGGGAGAGTAACGGCTACACCTTC
TRBV6-5	NA	TRBJ1-1	TRBD1	CASTARDRVTEAFF	TGTGCCAGCACCGCAAGGGACAGGGTCACTGAAGCTTTCTTT
TRBV20-1	NA	TRBJ1-2	TRBD1	CSASAGGYGYTF	TGCAGTGCTAGTGCAGGGGGATATGGCTACACCTTC
TRBV6-5	once	TRBJ1-5	NA	CASRWGYSNQPQHF	TGTGCCAGCAGGTGGGGATATAGCAATCAGCCCCAGCATTTT
TRBV4-1	NA	TRBJ1-6	NA	CASSQMYSPLHF	TGCGCCAGCAGCCAAATGTATTCACCCCTCCACTTT
TRBV7-9	NA	TRBJ1-1	NA	CASSADTYTEAFF	TGTGCCAGCAGCGCGGACACTTACACTGAAGCTTTCTTT
TRBV5-1	NA	TRBJ1-1	TRBD1	CASSLGDSGTEAFF	TGCGCCAGCAGCTTGGGGGACAGTGGCACTGAAGCTTTCTTT
TRBV3-1/TRBV3-2	NA	TRBJ2-3	TRBD2	CASSPPIAGGYTDTQYF	TGTGCCAGCAGCCCCCCGATCGCGGGGGGGTACACAGATACGCAGTATTTT
TRBV28	NA	TRBJ2-3	NA	CASSYPPTDTQYF	TGTGCCAGCAGTTACCCCCCCACAGATACGCAGTATTTT
TRBV24-1	NA	TRBJ1-2	TRBD1	CATSDPGQLHGYTF	TGTGCCACCAGTGACCCGGGACAGCTTCATGGCTACACCTTC
TRBV27	NA	TRBJ2-1	TRBD1	CASSLIGDSSYNEQFF	TGTGCCAGCAGTTTAATTGGGGACAGCTCCTACAATGAGCAGTTCTTC
TRBV5-6	NA	TRBJ1-1	TRBD1	CASSLQGAKAFF	TGTGCCAGCAGCTTGCAGGGGGCCAAAGCTTTCTTT
TRBV20-1	NA	TRBJ1-2	NA	CSVYIVGGYTF	TGCAGTGTTTATATCGTAGGTGGCTACACCTTC
TRBV7-8	NA	TRBJ1-5	NA	CASSLYSRGPGVQPQHF	TGTGCCAGCAGCTTATACTCGCGAGGCCCAGGGGTACAGCCCCAGCATTTT
TRBV19	NA	TRBJ1-1	NA	CASSNEGDTEAFF	TGTGCCAGTAGTAACGAGGGAGATACTGAAGCTTTCTTT
TRBV6-2/TRBV6-3	NA	TRBJ2-2	TRBD1	CASSWGTGSNTGELFF	TGTGCCAGCAGTTGGGGGACAGGATCGAACACCGGGGAGCTGTTTTTT
TRBV9	NA	TRBJ2-4	TRBD2	CASSSSGGKNIQYF	TGTGCCAGCAGCTCTAGCGGGGGCAAAAACATTCAGTACTTC
TRBV18	NA	TRBJ1-1	NA	CASSPQETNTEAFF	TGTGCCAGCTCACCACAGGAAACGAACACTGAAGCTTTCTTT
TRBV29-1	NA	TRBJ2-5	NA	CSVEGREGSEQETQYF	TGCAGCGTTGAAGGGAGAGAGGGGAGTGAGCAAGAGACCCAGTACTTC
TRBV6-2/TRBV6-3	once	TRBJ1-5	TRBD1	CASSQLGTGSYNQPQHF	TGTGCCAGCAGCCAACTCGGGACAGGGAGCTATAATCAGCCCCAGCATTTT